Each of the 7 T cell receptor beta chains below was sequenced from the same sample in a study of shared clonotypes between healthy human individuals. Sequencing used immunoSEQ multiplex PCR; TCRdb keeps in-frame clones, though not all of them. Among roughly 2.4 million clones listed, approximately 96% were seen once. The sequenced sample consisted of naive CD4+ T cells sorted from blood. The subset was: CD45RA+ positively selected. The source is a man aged 18 to 30 in good health.

This chain connects TRBV12-5 to TRBJ1-1; D is perhaps TRBD1 (6 bases). The germline V gene has CDR1 LGHNT and CDR2 FRNRAP. Trimming left V 2 bases short and J 1 base short, with 8 bases between. The CDR3 runs to 14 residues. The CDR3: CASGLNRENTEAFF. The CDR3 nucleotides read TGTGCTAGTGGTTTGAACAGGGAGAACACTGAAGCTTTCTTT.

This clone was seen a single time. The chain combines TRBV18 with TRBJ1-1, with 7 bases aligning to TRBD1. This CDR3 has 14 residues. V gave up 5 bases and J gave up 1 base; unmatched junction bases: 4. Per the germline V gene, CDR1 is KGHSH and CDR2 is LQKENI. CDR3 coding DNA: TGTGCCAGCTCAAAAGGACAGGAGAACACTGAAGCTTTCTTT. Translation: CASSKGQENTEAFF.

This chain uses TRBV6-1 with TRBJ1-4; TRBD1 matches 7 bases. The length of the CDR3 is 13 residues. The junction had 6 bases not matched to a gene; V was cut back by 6 bases and J by 8 bases. Germline loops: CDR1 MNHNS, CDR2 SASEGT. DNA of the CDR3: TGTGCCAGCAGCGGACAGGCTGCGGAAAAACTGTTTTTT. Its protein is CASSGQAAEKLFF.

The chain carries TRBV2 and TRBJ2-7, with D hard to call. This CDR3 spans 12 amino acids. Trimming took 6 bases from V and 3 from J, leaving 9 bases between them. The germline gives CDR1 SNHLY, CDR2 FYNNEI. CDR3 sequence: CASRDDGYEQYF. The CDR3 DNA is TGTGCCAGCAGGGATGACGGCTACGAGCAGTACTTC.

The V gene is TRBV6-6, the J gene TRBJ1-2, with 10 bases identical to TRBD1. The ends lost 2 bases at V and 6 bases at J; junction bases unmatched: 3. Germline CDR1 and CDR2: MNHNY and SVGAGI (reference sequence). The CDR3 runs to 14 residues. DNA of the CDR3: TGTGCCAGCAGTTACGACAGGGGGCGGGATGGCTACACCTTC. This encodes CASSYDRGRDGYTF.

CDR3 protein: CASKDGTGETQYF. Here the CDR3 DNA reads TGTGCCAGTAAAGACGGGACAGGGGAGACCCAGTACTTC. V gene TRBV19 combines with J gene TRBJ2-5; TRBD1 matches at 9 bases. Per germline, CDR1 LNHDA and CDR2 SQIVND (reference sequence). CDR3 size: 13 residues. The V gene end was trimmed by 7 bases and the J gene end by 5 bases; junction bases not matched to a gene: 5.

The rearrangement uses TRBV29-1 and TRBJ2-1; D not certain. The CDR3 loop spans 12 amino acids. The germline gives CDR1 SQVTM, CDR2 ANQGSEA. The DNA of the CDR3 is TGCGGCGCAGGACGGCTCGACAATGAGCAGTTCTTC. As protein: CGAGRLDNEQFF.